This record covers a single T cell receptor (beta chain). Attached unique molecular identifiers marked individual cDNA molecules. TCRdb recomputed calls from the 5' RACE reads with MiXCR, one row per CDR3 protein. The sample includes roughly 54,000 distinct CDR3 sequences, around 13% of them seen just once. This sample stems from a study of early T cells in non-severe SARS-CoV-2 infection. The germline CDR1 and CDR2 sequences are SGHRS and YFSETQ. The CDR3 has 13 amino acids. The V segment lost 4 bases and the J segment 10 bases; nucleotides outside the gene matches: 9. The chain uses TRBV5-1 and TRBJ1-1; TRBD1 matches at 8 bases. Input material: whole blood. The TCR sequence derives from an adult who was a healthcare worker with PCR-confirmed SARS-CoV-2 infection or an uninfected control (not recorded which). The CDR3 spells CASSLDRAKVAFF. CDR3 DNA sequence: TGCGCCAGCAGCCTGGACAGGGCGAAGGTAGCTTTCTTT.